These T cell receptor beta chains were read from a single sample in a study of OX40 agonist ivuxolimab in advanced cancers. Some clones are missing from TCRdb's copy, which holds only in-frame ones; the method was immunoSEQ multiplex PCR. The table includes 72,000 or so clones, about 88% detected once. Sequencing was performed on CD4+ or CD8+ T cells sorted from blood, taken in a trial of the OX40 agonist ivuxolimab. The receptors originated from an adult with an advanced solid tumor such as melanoma, head and neck, liver or kidney cancer. Both conserved end residues are part of each CDR3. Each record gives: CDR3 length, D gene, V gene, CDR3 protein. D genes are given only for firm matches.

13,TRBD1,TRBV6-1,CASSPGGTYGYTF
17,.,TRBV15,CATSRGWEQLMNTEAFF
14,.,TRBV5-1,CASSIGQWGTEAFF
12,.,TRBV11-2,CASSSSTDTQYF
15,TRBD2,TRBV2,CASSGSGGAGETQYF
16,TRBD2,TRBV6-6,CASSPFGSGGRDEQFF
14,.,TRBV14,CASSQDRTPGGYTF
14,TRBD1,TRBV18,CASSPQGTGDGYTF
14,.,TRBV28,CASSLGFFDQPQHF
16,.,TRBV1,CTSSQEGAVGANVLTF
16,.,TRBV5-1,CASSLGMRYSGNTIYF
14,TRBD1,TRBV7-9,CASRATGEVAEAFF
17,TRBD2,TRBV7-9,CASSQRASGSNTGELFF
14,TRBD1,TRBV6-5,CASSYYRGAYGYTF
15,TRBD1,TRBV2,CASSTGQGPNYGYTF
15,TRBD2,TRBV28,CASSLFLAGVGEQYF
15,TRBD2,TRBV28,CATNGRGDGTDTQYF
14,TRBD1,TRBV6-1,CASSKQGVDEKLFF
16,.,TRBV4-1,CASSQVSRTASYEQYF
14,.,TRBV6-5,CASSYSQGLTEAFF
16,TRBD1,TRBV18,CASSPTGTGIGNTIYF
14,TRBD1,TRBV6-6,CASSSTGGDYGYTF
15,TRBD1,TRBV4-2,CASSQRDRGGEKLFF
14,.,TRBV6-1,CASSANSIPYGYTF
13,.,TRBV27,CASSHGTKETQYF
13,.,TRBV19,CASSTDGGREQYF
14,TRBD2,TRBV6-5,CARQSEEREGEQFF
15,TRBD1,TRBV5-1,CASRGQGRDTDTQYF
23,.,TRBV21-1,CASSKVFEELWADRDRNTDTQYF
14,.,TRBV7-9,CASSSPLVTDTQYF
17,TRBD2,TRBV7-7,CASSPRGNGGGEETQYF
15,.,TRBV5-1,CASSLGLTPRDTQYF
15,.,TRBV5-1,CASSLVPGGRETQYF
15,TRBD1,TRBV5-1,CASSLRQGANEKLFF
14,.,TRBV10-3,CAISENGQPYGYTF
12,.,TRBV2,CASKLQSGKLFF
15,.,TRBV13,CASSLGQDSAYEQYF
17,.,TRBV4-1,CASSQPVFASAKNIQYF
16,TRBD2,TRBV2,CASTHPQRGGKETQYF
15,.,TRBV2,CASRGVQGRNEKLFF
16,.,TRBV4-1,CASSQEERAWGNTIYF
15,.,TRBV11-2,CASSLRRIEVDTQYF
16,TRBD2,TRBV29-1,CSVGARTSGGYNEQFF
13,.,TRBV28,CASSRGGGNTIYF
13,TRBD2,TRBV29-1,CSVDGRGADTQYF
15,.,TRBV7-9,CASSTPGGRDQPQHF
14,.,TRBV2,CASRATVESQPQHF
13,.,TRBV5-1,CASSLAGYTEAFF
15,TRBD1,TRBV28,CASRPWDRGLYEQYF
15,.,TRBV29-1,CSVDTGSSQVKGYTF
14,.,TRBV4-2,CASSPSVTNYEQYF
18,TRBD2,TRBV4-1,CASSQGLAGGTAKNIQYF
15,TRBD2,TRBV4-1,CASSQVSGRPNEQFF
14,TRBD2,TRBV28,CASSSTSVTDTQYF
14,.,TRBV5-8,CASSSPNRDYEQYF